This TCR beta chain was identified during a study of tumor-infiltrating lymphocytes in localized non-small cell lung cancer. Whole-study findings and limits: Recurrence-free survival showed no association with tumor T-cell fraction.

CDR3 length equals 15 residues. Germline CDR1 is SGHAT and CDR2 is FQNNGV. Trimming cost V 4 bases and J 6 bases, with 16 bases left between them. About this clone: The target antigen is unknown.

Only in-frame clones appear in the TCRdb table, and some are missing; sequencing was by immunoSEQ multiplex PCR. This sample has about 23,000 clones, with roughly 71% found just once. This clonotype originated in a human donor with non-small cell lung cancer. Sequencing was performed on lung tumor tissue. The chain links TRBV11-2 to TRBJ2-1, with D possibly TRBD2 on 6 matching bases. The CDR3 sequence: CASSSLGGRRNEQFF. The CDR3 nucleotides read TGTGCCAGCAGCTCGCTAGGAGGGAGGCGCAATGAGCAGTTCTTC.